This T cell receptor (beta chain) was sequenced in a study of monozygotic twins with inflammatory bowel disease. Study-level points and caveats: Concordant and discordant twins showed no difference in repertoire similarity, possibly from limited power. Healthy co-twins, by inverse Simpson, had higher TCRbeta diversity than their siblings with IBD.

Approximately 3,500 ng of total RNA went into each TCR library. For every sample, eight separate reactions were used to make cDNA. TCRdb reprocessed the 5' RACE reads, keeping one entry per CDR3 protein, no DNA. The sample holds 150,000 to 200,000 distinct CDR3 sequences. Concerning this clonotype: Its antigen remains unknown.

The CDR3 has 15 amino acids. Germline values: CDR1 MNHEY, CDR2 SMNVEV (reference sequence). The rearrangement uses TRBV27 and TRBJ2-1. This TCR was sampled from a human donor with ulcerative colitis or Crohn's disease, or a healthy co-twin of an affected twin (not recorded which). The sequenced sample consisted of blood. The CDR3 is CASSYLDTPYNEQFF.